A single sample gave rise to the 11 T cell receptor beta chains below, sequenced in a study of cytotoxic CD8 clonotypes in ibrutinib-treated CLL. Some clones are missing from TCRdb's copy, which holds only in-frame ones; the method was immunoSEQ multiplex PCR. The top ten hold about 2% of the sample, which has 160,000 or so clones, 81% seen once. Specimen: PBMCs, collected after 12 months of ibrutinib treatment. The receptors were gathered from a human donor with chronic lymphocytic leukemia.

The genes are TRBV18 and TRBJ1-5; D ambiguous. The V gene's germline CDR1 is KGHSH and CDR2 LQKENI. V was clipped by 3 bases and J by 2 bases, with 11 bases between them. CDR3 length equals 15 residues. CDR3 region: CASSPEPDRNQPQHF. The DNA of the CDR3 is TGTGCCAGCTCACCGGAGCCAGACCGCAATCAGCCCCAGCATTTT.

V usage is TRBV6-5 and J usage is TRBJ2-1, with D possibly being TRBD2 (6 bases). The V end was cut by 6 bases, the J end by 3 bases, with 12 bases between. Germline V gene sequence: CDR1 MNHEY, CDR2 SVGAGI. There are 14 residues in the CDR3. CDR3 nucleotides: TGTGCCAGCAGCCTCGGGACTGGCTACAATGAGCAGTTCTTC. This codes for CASSLGTGYNEQFF.

In its sample, this clone was seen once. This chain links TRBV7-8 with TRBJ1-1; D is unresolved. V lost 2 bases and J 3 bases, leaving 25 bases between the germline ends. The germline V gene has CDR1 SGHVS and CDR2 FQNEAQ. This CDR3 spans 19 amino acids. CDR3 sequence (DNA): TGTGCCAGCAGCTTAAACGGACCCTTTCGGAGTGGATGGGACACTGAAGCTTTCTTT. This codes for CASSLNGPFRSGWDTEAFF.

The chain recombines TRBV7-2 with TRBJ2-3, with 7 bases that match TRBD2. Germline V gives CDR1 SGHTA, CDR2 FQGNSA. The CDR3 spans 16 residues. V gave up 4 bases and J gave up 1 base; unmatched junction bases: 8. The CDR3 protein is CASSSPGLGRTDTQYF. The CDR3 bases are TGTGCCAGCAGCTCCCCCGGACTAGGACGCACAGATACGCAGTATTTT.

As DNA, the CDR3 is TGTGCCAGCAGTCCCCAAGGCACTGAAGCTTTCTTT. Translation: CASSPQGTEAFF. This sequence joins TRBV9 and TRBJ1-1; D gene ambiguous. The CDR3 spans 12 residues. Looked up from germline, CDR1 is SGDLS and CDR2 is YYNGEE. V lost 5 bases, J lost 4 bases, and 9 bases lay in between.

This chain joins TRBV5-6 and TRBJ2-7; TRBD2 might be the D (6 bases). Germline CDR1 and CDR2: SGHDT and YYEEEE. The CDR3 totals 15 residues. V dropped 2 bases and J dropped 2 bases, with 14 bases sitting between them. The CDR3 nucleotides are TGTGCCAGCAGCTTTCCGGGAGCCGAGGCCTACGAGCAGTACTTC. Translated: CASSFPGAEAYEQYF.

The genes are TRBV18 and TRBJ2-1, with 9 positions matching TRBD2. The CDR3 consists of 18 residues. CDR1 and CDR2 from the germline V gene are KGHSH and LQKENI. V trimming: 4 bases; J trimming: 5 bases; junction bases outside the gene matches: 15. CDR3 sequence: CASSLEFSGRGRHNEQFF. The CDR3 nucleotides are TGTGCCAGCTCACTTGAATTTAGCGGGAGAGGTAGGCACAATGAGCAGTTCTTC.

J is TRBJ1-2 and V is TRBV28; D gene uncertain. The germline V and J ends were trimmed by 2 bases and 8 bases, with 18 bases remaining between them. Germline V gene lookup returns CDR1 MDHEN and CDR2 SYDVKM. The CDR3 runs 15 residues. The CDR3 nucleotides read TGTGCCAGCAGTTTAGGTTCCGGGAGGGCAGGAGGCTACACCTTC. This translates into CASSLGSGRAGGYTF.

The genes are TRBV19 and TRBJ1-4; no reliable D call. V was shortened by 3 bases and J by 11 bases, with 13 bases between the two germline ends. CDR1 and CDR2 (germline): LNHDA, SQIVND (reference sequence). This CDR3 comprises 13 residues. The DNA for the CDR3 is TGTGCCAGTAGTATCGGTCCGGGGATTAAACTGTTTTTT. Translation: CASSIGPGIKLFF.

The rearrangement links TRBV2 to TRBJ1-1; no firm D call. This CDR3 has 12 residues. Trimming pared 7 bases from V and 1 base from J, leaving 7 bases between. Per germline, CDR1 SNHLY and CDR2 FYNNEI. CDR3 DNA: TGTGCCAGCATAGGCCAGAACACTGAAGCTTTCTTT. This sequence encodes CASIGQNTEAFF.

J is TRBJ1-1 and V is TRBV18, with D possibly matching TRBD1 (6 bases). Germline CDR1 KGHSH, CDR2 LQKENI. This CDR3 has 14 residues. Trimming removed 3 bases at V and 2 bases at J, with 10 bases between. CDR3 nucleotides: TGTGCCAGCTCACCTCAGGGACACAACACTGAAGCTTTCTTT. It is translated as CASSPQGHNTEAFF.